Presented here are 29 T cell receptor beta chains from one specimen sequenced in a study of blood T cells in healthy people across ages. Combining a sample-barcoded 5' primer with a J-beta primer mix, a second PCR ran for roughly 7 to 12 cycles. Using its own MiXCR run on the 5' RACE reads, TCRdb lists one record per CDR3 protein. Of about 1,600,000 distinct CDR3 sequences in the sample, roughly 45% were seen once. The sequenced material came from blood. These receptors originate from a woman between 18 and 29 years old in good health.

The table lists this clonotype with a few counts. V gene TRBV4-2 combines with J gene TRBJ2-7, with 10 bases lining up with TRBD2. The V segment lost 2 bases and the J segment 0 bases; nucleotides outside the gene matches: 1. The germline V gene has CDR1 LGHNA and CDR2 YNFKEQ. The CDR3 spans 15 residues. The CDR3, as DNA: TGTGCCAGCAGCCAAACTAGCGGGATCTCCTACGAGCAGTACTTC. This translates into CASSQTSGISYEQYF.

CDR3 in DNA: TGCAGCGTCACTCTGCCGTCACTAGCGGGGCACAATGAGCAGTTCTTC. This translates into CSVTLPSLAGHNEQFF. This chain joins TRBV29-1 and TRBJ2-1; 10 bases line up with TRBD2. The length of the CDR3 is 16 residues. Germline lookup yields CDR1 SQVTM and CDR2 ANQGSEA. V lost 6 bases to trimming and J lost 5 bases; unmatched junction nucleotides: 13.

This clonotype has just a few counts. The genes are TRBV12-3 or TRBV12-4 and TRBJ1-1; 7 positions agree with TRBD1. The junction had 7 bases not matched to a gene; V was cut back by 5 bases and J by 10 bases. This CDR3 comprises 12 residues. The CDR3 DNA reads TGTGCCAGCAGTGAACCGGGACAGAGAGCTTTCTTT. This gives the protein CASSEPGQRAFF.

V gene TRBV6-1 combines with J gene TRBJ2-5, with no clear D. V was clipped by 8 bases and J by 2 bases, with 15 bases between them. The germline V gene has CDR1 MNHNS and CDR2 SASEGT. The CDR3 consists of 14 residues. Here the CDR3 DNA reads TGTGCCAGCGTAGTAGGTGGACCTCAAGAGACCCAGTACTTC. Its protein product is CASVVGGPQETQYF.

The V and J genes are TRBV7-9 and TRBJ2-1, with TRBD2 matching 7 bases. Germline CDR1 and CDR2: SEHNR and FQNEAQ (reference sequence). V shed 5 bases, J shed 3 bases, and the junction held 10 bases outside the gene matches. CDR3 length equals 16 residues. The DNA for the CDR3 is TGTGCCAGCAGCCCGGCCGTGGGGGGGAACTACAATGAGCAGTTCTTC. It encodes CASSPAVGGNYNEQFF. Full variable domain (missing parts from reference TRBV7-9 and TRBJ2-1): DTGVSQNPRHKITKRGQNVTFRCDPISEHNRLYWYRQTLGQGPEFLTYFQNEAQLEKSRLLSDRFSAERPKGSFSTLEIQRTEQGDSAMYLCASSPAVGGNYNEQFFGPGTRLTVL.

A note on this clonotype: One junction end disagrees with the germline gene, perhaps due to a read error. The V gene is TRBV6-2 or TRBV6-3, the J gene TRBJ2-3; no clear D gene. This CDR3 has 12 residues. Germline lookup yields CDR1 MNHEY and CDR2 SVGEGT. The CDR3 loop reads CAGSYEVDTQYF. As DNA, the CDR3 is TGTGCCGGCAGTTATGAAGTAGATACGCAGTATTTT.

The gene calls are TRBV7-2 and TRBJ1-5; the D is unclear. The CDR3 is 13 amino acids. The germline V gene encodes CDR1 SGHTA and CDR2 FQGNSA. Between the trimmed V and J ends, which lost 1 base and 10 bases, there was a span of 11 bases. CDR3 DNA: TGTGCCAGCAGCTTAGGGCAGAGTTCACCCCAGCATTTT. This gives the protein CASSLGQSSPQHF. The entire variable domain, with the rest obtained from reference TRBV7-2 and TRBJ1-5, is as follows: GAGVSQSPSNKVTEKGKDVELRCDPISGHTALYWYRQSLGQGLEFLIYFQGNSAPDKSGLPSDRFSAERTGGSVSTLTIQRTQQEDSAVYLCASSLGQSSPQHFGDGTRLSIL.

Points on this clonotype: A much larger clonotype is one base distant, so this may be a read error. CDR3 sequence (DNA): TGTGCCAGCAGTTTATCAGGACTAGCGGGGAGCTCCTACAATGAGCGGTTCTTC. Encoded protein: CASSLSGLAGSSYNERFF. V usage is TRBV28 and J usage is TRBJ2-1; 12 nucleotides align to TRBD2. The CDR3 consists of 18 residues. Germline assignment: CDR1 MDHEN and CDR2 SYDVKM. Complete variable domain (other parts from reference TRBV28 and TRBJ2-1): DVKVTQSSRYLVKRTGEKVFLECVQDMDHENMFWYRQDPGLGLRLIYFSYDVKMKEKGDIPEGYSVSREKKERFSLILESASTNQTSMYLCASSLSGLAGSSYNERFFGPGTRLTVL.

This clonotype was seen a handful of times. The rearrangement joins TRBV6-5 to TRBJ2-5; D remains unclear. Trimming took 5 bases from V and 2 from J, leaving 12 bases between them. The germline gives CDR1 MNHEY, CDR2 SVGAGI. This CDR3 contains 14 residues. The DNA for the CDR3 is TGTGCCAGCAGTAGCGCAGCCTATCAAGAGACCCAGTACTTC. Translated: CASSSAAYQETQYF.

This sequence joins TRBV2 and TRBJ2-3; D might be TRBD1 (6 bases). Germline CDR1 and CDR2: SNHLY and FYNNEI. The CDR3 runs 14 residues. The V end lost 4 bases, the J end lost 4 bases, and 12 bases lay between the germline ends. The CDR3 protein is CASSVRGFADTQYF. The CDR3 region has the DNA TGTGCCAGCAGTGTAAGGGGGTTCGCAGATACGCAGTATTTT.

The table lists this clonotype with a few counts. The chain carries TRBV7-9 and TRBJ2-2, with D perhaps TRBD1 (6 bases). CDR1 and CDR2 (germline): SEHNR, FQNEAQ (reference sequence). With 2 bases removed from V and 2 bases from J, the gap between germline ends came to 12 bases. The CDR3 extends over 16 amino acids. CDR3 nucleotide sequence: TGTGCCAGCAGCTTACCAGGGGCGCACAACACCGGGGAGCTGTTTTTT. It encodes CASSLPGAHNTGELFF. The whole variable domain, remainder taken from reference TRBV7-9 and TRBJ2-2, is DTGVSQNPRHKITKRGQNVTFRCDPISEHNRLYWYRQTLGQGPEFLTYFQNEAQLEKSRLLSDRFSAERPKGSFSTLEIQRTEQGDSAMYLCASSLPGAHNTGELFFGEGSRLTVL.

In this sample, this clonotype turned up a few times. The chain is built from TRBV5-5 and TRBJ2-7; possible D gene TRBD1, 6 bases. Germline CDR1 is SGHKS and CDR2 is YYEKEE (reference sequence). The CDR3 is 19 amino acids. Trimming shortened V by 4 bases and J by 3 bases, and 29 bases separated the two germline ends. The CDR3 spells CASSRRTAWGGPYDYEQYF. Here the CDR3 DNA reads TGTGCCAGCAGCCGTCGGACAGCGTGGGGTGGTCCTTACGACTACGAGCAGTACTTC.

The J gene is TRBJ2-3, the V gene TRBV30, with D possibly TRBD2 on 5 matching bases. The CDR3 runs to 15 residues. V shed 5 bases and J shed 0 bases, with 15 bases lying between them. CDR1 and CDR2 from the germline V gene are GTSNPN and SVGIG (reference sequence). CDR3 protein: CAWDIGVYSTDTQYF. In DNA form, the CDR3 reads TGTGCCTGGGACATCGGGGTCTATAGCACAGATACGCAGTATTTT.

The V gene is TRBV12-3 or TRBV12-4, the J gene TRBJ2-1; a possible D gene is TRBD1 (5 bases). Between the trimmed V and J ends, which lost 3 bases and 4 bases, there was a span of 10 bases. The CDR3 extends over 14 amino acids. The chain's CDR3 is CASSLPRQYNEQFF. The CDR3 bases are TGTGCCAGCAGTTTGCCACGACAGTACAATGAGCAGTTCTTC.

The chain recombines TRBV2 with TRBJ1-1; 7 positions match TRBD1. From germline, CDR1 is SNHLY and CDR2 FYNNEI. After removal of 6 bases from V and 8 bases from J, the junction contained 9 bases not matched to a gene. The CDR3 spans 13 residues. The CDR3 loop reads CASSFIQGQEAFF. CDR3 DNA: TGTGCCAGCAGCTTTATACAGGGGCAGGAAGCTTTCTTT.

This clonotype was counted between two and nine times. The V call is TRBV27, the J call TRBJ1-2; TRBD1 aligns across 9 bases. CDR3 length: 17 residues. Unmatched junction bases numbered 9, after V lost 4 bases and J lost 0 bases. CDR1 and CDR2 from the germline V gene are MNHEY and SMNVEV (reference sequence). CDR3 protein: CASSSWTGDGPNYGYTF. The CDR3 nucleotides read TGTGCCAGCAGTTCTTGGACAGGGGATGGACCTAACTATGGCTACACCTTC.

This chain links TRBV12-3 or TRBV12-4 with TRBJ2-7, with TRBD2 as a possible D gene (6 bases). This CDR3 spans 12 amino acids. V was clipped by 6 bases and J by 5 bases, with 11 bases between them. CDR3 sequence (DNA): TGTGCCAGCAGGGCGACTAGTAACGAGCAGTACTTC. This codes for CASRATSNEQYF.

The chain is built from TRBV7-2 and TRBJ2-1; D is unclear. The CDR3 runs to 12 residues. V gave up 2 bases and J gave up 10 bases, with 9 bases separating them. Germline values: CDR1 SGHTA, CDR2 FQGNSA. This CDR3 is CASSLLALEQFF. CDR3 nucleotides: TGTGCCAGCAGCTTACTGGCACTCGAGCAGTTCTTC.

This clonotype is a singleton in its sample. This chain joins TRBV11-3 and TRBJ2-1; TRBD2 might be the D (6 bases). The germline V gene encodes CDR1 SGHNT and CDR2 YENEEA. V lost 1 base, J lost 13 bases, and 14 bases lay in between. CDR3 length equals 13 residues. In nucleotides, the CDR3 is TGTGCCAGCAGCTTAGGTCCTAGCGCCCCTCAGTTCTTC. It encodes CASSLGPSAPQFF.

This sequence joins TRBV4-1 and TRBJ2-7, with 7 bases matching TRBD1. Germline assignment: CDR1 MGHRA and CDR2 YSYEKL. This CDR3 is built from 16 residues. The V gene end was trimmed by 1 base and the J gene end by 2 bases; junction bases not matched to a gene: 8. The CDR3 sequence is CASSQVVGGNAYEQYF. In nucleotides, the CDR3 is TGCGCCAGCAGCCAAGTGGTAGGGGGCAACGCCTACGAGCAGTACTTC.

The rearrangement joins TRBV30 to TRBJ1-4; D perhaps matches TRBD1 (5 bases). Trimming removed 4 bases from V and 10 bases from J, with 13 bases in between. Germline V CDR1 and CDR2: GTSNPN, SVGIG (reference sequence). The CDR3 extends over 12 amino acids. The CDR3 spells CAWIGGTGKLFF. The CDR3 bases are TGTGCCTGGATAGGAGGGACGGGAAAACTGTTTTTT.

This clonotype was observed once. The V and J genes are TRBV28 and TRBJ2-3; a possible D gene is TRBD1 (6 bases). The CDR3 consists of 15 residues. Deletions cut 7 bases from V and 1 base from J, with 15 bases between. In germline, CDR1 is MDHEN, CDR2 SYDVKM. CDR3 in amino acids: CASTKGGFGTDTQYF. The CDR3 nucleotides are TGTGCCAGCACCAAAGGGGGTTTCGGCACAGATACGCAGTATTTT.

The chain joins TRBV7-9 to TRBJ1-1; 8 bases line up with TRBD1. CDR3 length equals 13 residues. The germline V gene encodes CDR1 SEHNR and CDR2 FQNEAQ (reference sequence). The J segment lost 8 bases and the V segment lost 5 bases, leaving 7 bases of the junction unmatched. The DNA of the CDR3 is TGTGCCAGCAGCCAGGGGGCGGGCGGAGAAGCTTTCTTT. It codes for CASSQGAGGEAFF.

The J gene is TRBJ1-1, the V gene TRBV2; D not certain. The CDR3 is 13 residues long. Trimming pared 2 bases from V and 4 bases from J, leaving 8 bases between. Germline-derived CDR1 and CDR2 are SNHLY and FYNNEI. CDR3 nucleotides: TGTGCCAGCAGTGAATTACCGAGCACTGAAGCTTTCTTT. Residues: CASSELPSTEAFF.

This clonotype occurred a few times. This chain links TRBV7-8 with TRBJ1-2; D remains ambiguous. V dropped 5 bases and J dropped 6 bases, with 10 bases sitting between them. Germline loops: CDR1 SGHVS, CDR2 FQNEAQ. This CDR3 spans 12 amino acids. The CDR3 DNA is TGTGCCAGCAGCGAAGATGGGGATGGCTACACCTTC. This codes for CASSEDGDGYTF.

The CDR3 DNA reads TGTGCCATCAGTGATTCTCTGGCAGGGAGGGGTAAACTGTTTTTT. Amino acid sequence: CAISDSLAGRGKLFF. The chain combines TRBV10-3 with TRBJ1-4; perhaps TRBD1 as D (5 bases). Trimming left V 3 bases short and J 11 bases short, with 19 bases between. The germline V gene has CDR1 ENHRY and CDR2 SYGVKD. This CDR3 is 15 amino acids long.

This clonotype was picked up a small number of times. The rearrangement links TRBV12-3 or TRBV12-4 to TRBJ1-2; D is possibly TRBD1 (6 bases). The length of the CDR3 is 15 residues. Trimming took 8 bases from V and 1 from J, leaving 17 bases between them. CDR3 sequence reads: CASSPGGSINYGYTF. CDR3 nucleotides: TGTGCCAGCTCCCCGGGGGGCAGTATTAACTATGGCTACACCTTC.

Only a few counts were recorded for this clonotype. The chain is built from TRBV12-3 or TRBV12-4 and TRBJ1-6; D is ambiguous. The CDR3 is 14 residues long. V lost 4 bases, J lost 10 bases, and 14 bases lay in between. CDR3 DNA: TGTGCCAGCAGTTCCCCGGGAAGCGGGTCACCCCTCCACTTT. Translated: CASSSPGSGSPLHF.

The V gene is TRBV11-1, the J gene TRBJ2-3; either TRBD1 or TRBD2 may supply D (5 bases each). CDR3 length equals 19 residues. Germline values: CDR1 SGHAT, CDR2 FQDESV (reference sequence). Trimming pared 3 bases from V and 6 bases from J, leaving 28 bases between. The CDR3 DNA is TGTGCCAGCAGCTTCTTGGGGGTGGGCGAACCCAGATGGAGGGATACGCAGTATTTT. Translated: CASSFLGVGEPRWRDTQYF.